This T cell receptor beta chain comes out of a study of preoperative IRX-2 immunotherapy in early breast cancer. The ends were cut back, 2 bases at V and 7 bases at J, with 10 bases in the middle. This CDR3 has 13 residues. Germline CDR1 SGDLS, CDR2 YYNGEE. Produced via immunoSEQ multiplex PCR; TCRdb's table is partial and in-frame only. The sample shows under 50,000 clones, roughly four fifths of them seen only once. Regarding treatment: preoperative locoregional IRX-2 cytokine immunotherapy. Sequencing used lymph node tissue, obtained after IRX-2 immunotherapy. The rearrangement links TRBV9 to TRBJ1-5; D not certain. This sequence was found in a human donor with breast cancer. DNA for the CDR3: TGTGCCAGCAGCGTGTTTGTGGACCAGCCCCAGCATTTT. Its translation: CASSVFVDQPQHF.